This T cell receptor (beta chain) comes out of a study of molecular identifiers for immune sequencing clone quantification. Study outcomes and limitations: Jurkat TCR RNA spiked in from one cell could reportedly be detected among some 1 million naive cells.

Previously described methods and listed TCR primers produced bulk TCR libraries. One entry per CDR3 protein, called by TCRdb with MiXCR from the PCR reads. This sample has about 630,000 distinct CDR3 sequences, with about 25% found just once. Sorted cell numbers of roughly 17,000 to 1,100,000, with 10%, 30% or 50% RNA, served as input for naive CD8 libraries. Naive CD8 T cells were FACS-sorted by CD8+CD4-CCR7+CD45RA+ markers. Per germline, CDR1 DFQATT and CDR2 SNEGSKA (reference sequence). The CDR3 has 15 residues. V was trimmed by 7 bases and J by 3 bases, leaving 22 bases between them. This clonotype has a handful of counts. Its cognate antigen is unknown.

This sequence was found in a human donor in good health. Some libraries in this study had Jurkat cell RNA spiked in. The J gene is TRBJ2-7, the V gene TRBV20-1; no reliable D call. Sequencing used naive CD8+ T cells from blood, with Jurkat cell RNA spiked in. Described subset: FACS-sorted CD8+CD4-CCR7+CD45RA+ naive T cells. The CDR3, as DNA: TGCAGTGTCAGAGATAGAGACCAGCCGTACTACGAGCAGTACTTC. This sequence encodes CSVRDRDQPYYEQYF.